Shown below are 26 T cell receptor beta chains from a single sample sequenced in a study of shared clonotypes between healthy human individuals. The method was immunoSEQ multiplex PCR; TCRdb's version includes in-frame clones alone and lacks a portion of them. Here the sample spans fewer than 1.6 million clones, approximately 98.5% being singletons. The sequenced material came from naive CD4+ T cells sorted from blood. As to subset: CD45RA+ positively selected. The receptors originated from a man between 25 and 39 years old in good health.

The chain employs TRBV27 and TRBJ2-1; D is possibly TRBD1 or TRBD2 (5 bases each). Per germline, CDR1 MNHEY and CDR2 SMNVEV (reference sequence). V lost 6 bases to trimming and J lost 4 bases, with 31 bases between them. The length of the CDR3 is 20 residues. The CDR3 reads CASSPSTGTPWAQGYNEQFF. The CDR3 nucleotides read TGTGCCAGCAGCCCATCAACCGGGACCCCATGGGCCCAGGGATACAATGAGCAGTTCTTC.

The chain links TRBV7-8 to TRBJ2-1, with D tentatively TRBD1 or TRBD2 (5 bases each). The CDR3 has 11 amino acids. Germline V lookup: CDR1 SGHVS, CDR2 FQNEAQ. V lost 5 bases, J lost 10 bases, and 9 bases lay in between. CDR3 amino acids: CASSVWGEQFF. The CDR3 DNA sequence: TGTGCCAGCAGCGTTTGGGGGGAGCAGTTCTTC.

Worth noting for this clone: Distinct nucleotide sequences in the sample also encode this CDR3. This sequence joins TRBV19 and TRBJ1-1; the match to TRBD1 covers 9 bases. This CDR3 has 13 residues. Trimming cost V 3 bases and J 5 bases; bases outside gene matches: 1. CDR1 is LNHDA and CDR2 is SQIVND in the germline V gene (reference sequence). CDR3 coding DNA: TGTGCCAGTAGTATCGGACAGGGGACTGAAGCTTTCTTT. This encodes CASSIGQGTEAFF.

V gene TRBV2 combines with J gene TRBJ1-5; D perhaps matches TRBD1 (5 bases). This CDR3 has 13 residues. Germline CDR1 and CDR2: SNHLY and FYNNEI. The V and J ends lost 4 bases and 5 bases respectively, with 9 bases between them. CDR3 coding DNA: TGTGCCAGCAGTGCAGGGTCTTATCAGCCCCAGCATTTT. This codes for CASSAGSYQPQHF.

The chain uses TRBV30 and TRBJ1-1, with TRBD1 as a possible D gene (5 bases). The germline V gene encodes CDR1 GTSNPN and CDR2 SVGIG (reference sequence). The CDR3 covers 13 residues. V lost 0 bases and J lost 3, with 8 bases in between. The CDR3 reads CAWSVRGHTEAFF. The CDR3 bases are TGTGCCTGGAGTGTACGGGGCCACACTGAAGCTTTCTTT.

The rearrangement uses TRBV4-3 and TRBJ1-3; D uncertain. The CDR3 sequence is 13 residues long. The germline CDR1 and CDR2 sequences are LGHNA and YSLEER. V shed 0 bases and J shed 4 bases, with 4 bases lying between them. The CDR3 DNA reads as TGCGCCAGCAGCCAAGAGGAGGGAAACACCATATATTTT. As protein: CASSQEEGNTIYF.

The V gene is TRBV9, the J gene TRBJ1-2; 7 bases map to TRBD1. The CDR3 is 16 residues long. With V trimmed by 4 bases and J by 1 base, 10 bases remained unmatched. Germline CDR1 reads SGDLS; CDR2 reads YYNGEE. The CDR3 nucleotides read TGTGCCAGCAGCACCCGGGACAGCACTTTTAACTATGGCTACACCTTC. This codes for CASSTRDSTFNYGYTF.

The J gene is TRBJ2-2, the V gene TRBV5-4; TRBD1 might be the D (6 bases). The germline gives CDR1 SGHNT, CDR2 YYREEE (reference sequence). This CDR3 comprises 16 residues. V shed 0 bases and J shed 5 bases, with 14 bases lying between them. Here the CDR3 reads CASSLGQGIITGELFF. The CDR3 nucleotides are TGTGCCAGCAGCTTGGGGCAGGGGATAATTACCGGGGAGCTGTTTTTT.

The chain couples TRBV4-2 to TRBJ2-5; perhaps TRBD1 as D (6 bases). CDR1 LGHNA and CDR2 YNFKEQ come from the germline V gene. V lost 4 bases to trimming and J lost 7 bases, with 22 bases between them. The CDR3 length is 16 residues. The CDR3 nucleotides are TGTGCCAGCAGCCTTTTCCCCGGGCCCCAAGGGGGGACCCAGTACTTC. This gives the protein CASSLFPGPQGGTQYF.

The chain has TRBV6-4 and TRBJ2-1, with a possible D match to TRBD2 (5 bases). There are 15 residues in the CDR3. V lost 9 bases to trimming and J lost 2 bases, with 17 bases between them. In germline, CDR1 is MRHNA, CDR2 SNTAGT. CDR3 protein: CARQNERRTYNEQFF. As DNA, the CDR3 is TGTGCCAGGCAGAACGAGCGGAGAACCTACAATGAGCAGTTCTTC.

The chain has TRBV19 and TRBJ1-1; no definite D call. V shed 6 bases and J shed 1 base, with 9 bases lying between them. The germline CDR1 and CDR2 sequences are LNHDA and SQIVND (reference sequence). This CDR3 comprises 13 residues. The CDR3 loop reads CASRWAENTEAFF. CDR3 in DNA: TGTGCCAGTAGATGGGCAGAGAACACTGAAGCTTTCTTT.

The chain recombines TRBV29-1 with TRBJ1-3; no reliable D call. Trimming removed 0 bases at V and 8 bases at J, with 11 bases between. This CDR3 comprises 13 residues. Germline lookup yields CDR1 SQVTM and CDR2 ANQGSEA. The CDR3 protein is CSVEDRGGYTIYF. The CDR3 region has the DNA TGCAGCGTTGAAGATCGAGGCGGATACACCATATATTTT.

In regard to this clone: The identical CDR3 is also encoded by other nucleotide sequences in the sample. DNA of the CDR3: TGCGCCAGCAGCTCCGGGACAGGGAATGAAAAACTGTTTTTT. Its protein is CASSSGTGNEKLFF. The rearrangement uses TRBV5-1 and TRBJ1-4, with 9 bases that match TRBD1. The CDR3 consists of 14 residues. Germline V gene sequence: CDR1 SGHRS, CDR2 YFSETQ. The ends lost 3 bases at V and 5 bases at J; junction bases unmatched: 2.

V and J are TRBV19 and TRBJ1-2, with D unclear. The germline CDR1 and CDR2 sequences are LNHDA and SQIVND (reference sequence). This CDR3 has 10 amino acids. Trimming took 9 bases from V and 3 from J, leaving 5 bases between them. The CDR3: CASGHYGYTF. CDR3 nucleotides: TGTGCCAGCGGACACTATGGCTACACCTTC.

The chain uses TRBV18 and TRBJ2-7; no reliable D call. The CDR3 sequence is 14 residues long. Trimming stripped 1 base from V and 5 bases from J, with 12 bases between. In germline, CDR1 is KGHSH, CDR2 LQKENI. The CDR3 region is CASSPRSVVHEQYF. In DNA, the CDR3 is TGTGCCAGCTCACCACGCTCGGTTGTTCACGAGCAGTACTTC.

The chain recombines TRBV19 with TRBJ2-1; 9 nucleotides agree with TRBD1. The ends lost 5 bases at V and 8 bases at J; junction bases unmatched: 13. Germline loops: CDR1 LNHDA, CDR2 SQIVND (reference sequence). The CDR3 totals 16 residues. The CDR3 here is CASSLWDRATKDEQFF. The CDR3 coding sequence is TGTGCCAGTAGTCTCTGGGACAGGGCGACTAAGGATGAGCAGTTCTTC.

This chain uses TRBV19 with TRBJ2-2, with 10 bases matching TRBD1. The J segment lost 7 bases and the V segment lost 2 bases, leaving 4 bases of the junction unmatched. Looked up from germline, CDR1 is LNHDA and CDR2 is SQIVND (reference sequence). The CDR3 spans 15 residues. The CDR3 region has the DNA TGTGCCAGTAGTATATTAGGACAGGGGGTCGGGGAGCTGTTTTTT. Translation gives CASSILGQGVGELFF.

V gene TRBV29-1 combines with J gene TRBJ2-3, with D tentatively TRBD1 (6 bases). Per the germline V gene, CDR1 is SQVTM and CDR2 is ANQGSEA. Trimming pared 4 bases from V and 0 bases from J, leaving 8 bases between. This CDR3 spans 13 amino acids. The CDR3 protein is CSVGTASTDTQYF. The CDR3 DNA reads as TGCAGCGTTGGGACAGCTAGCACAGATACGCAGTATTTT.

This sequence joins TRBV5-4 and TRBJ2-1, with unresolved D. The CDR3 totals 12 residues. The germline gives CDR1 SGHNT, CDR2 YYREEE (reference sequence). The V gene lost 2 bases and the J gene lost 7 bases, with 7 bases spanning the gap. CDR3 nucleotides: TGTGCCAGCAGCTTTGGTTTTAATGAGCAGTTCTTC. Residues: CASSFGFNEQFF.

The chain carries TRBV4-1 and TRBJ1-5, with 9 bases fitting TRBD1. With V trimmed by 0 bases and J by 6 bases, 18 bases remained unmatched. From germline, CDR1 is MGHRA and CDR2 YSYEKL. The CDR3 runs 20 residues. The CDR3 region has the DNA TGCGCCAGCAGCCAAGACTGGACAGGGGATTTTGGAGTATTTGGTCAGCCCCAGCATTTT. Translation: CASSQDWTGDFGVFGQPQHF.

The J gene is TRBJ2-3, the V gene TRBV7-9; 13 bases line up with TRBD2. The CDR3 extends over 16 amino acids. CDR1 and CDR2 (germline): SEHNR, FQNEAQ (reference sequence). With 5 bases clipped from V and 4 bases from J, the junction kept 6 bases outside the gene matches. The CDR3 is CASSPRTSGRSDTQYF. CDR3 nucleotide sequence: TGTGCCAGCAGCCCTCGGACTAGCGGGAGATCAGATACGCAGTATTTT.

The genes are TRBV5-4 and TRBJ2-2, with TRBD2 matching 7 bases. The germline gives CDR1 SGHNT, CDR2 YYREEE (reference sequence). The ends lost 1 base at V and 1 base at J; junction bases unmatched: 1. The CDR3 spans 15 residues. DNA of the CDR3: TGTGCCAGCAGCTTGCAGCGGGAGAACACCGGGGAGCTGTTTTTT. Amino acid sequence: CASSLQRENTGELFF. Full variable domain (missing parts from reference TRBV5-4 and TRBJ2-2): ETGVTQSPTHLIKTRGQQVTLRCSSQSGHNTVSWYQQALGQGPQFIFQYYREEENGRGNFPPRFSGLQFPNYSSELNVNALELDDSALYLCASSLQRENTGELFFGEGSRLTVL.

The chain links TRBV6-5 to TRBJ1-1; D is unresolved. Germline-derived CDR1 and CDR2 are MNHEY and SVGAGI. Trimming pared 7 bases from V and 1 base from J, leaving 16 bases between. CDR3 length: 15 residues. DNA for the CDR3: TGTGCCAGCACTCCCCCCGGAGGGAAGAACACTGAAGCTTTCTTT. It codes for CASTPPGGKNTEAFF.

The chain links TRBV5-1 to TRBJ2-1; D is possibly TRBD2 (6 bases). Germline V CDR1 and CDR2: SGHRS, YFSETQ. This CDR3 is built from 17 residues. Deletions cut 4 bases from V and 0 bases from J, with 17 bases between. The CDR3 DNA follows: TGCGCCAGCAGCGACGACTGGCGGGGTAGCTCCTACAATGAGCAGTTCTTC. It yields the protein CASSDDWRGSSYNEQFF.

Details on this clone: The same CDR3 arises from other DNA sequences in this sample as well. This chain connects TRBV7-2 to TRBJ1-2, with TRBD1 matching over 10 bases. Losses at the gene ends were 6 bases for V and 5 bases for J; bases not matched to a gene: 3. Germline V gene data show CDR1 as SGHTA and CDR2 as FQGNSA. The CDR3 sequence is 13 residues long. The CDR3 loop is CASSMGQGYGYTF. The CDR3 nucleotides are TGTGCCAGCAGTATGGGACAGGGGTATGGCTACACCTTC.

The rearrangement uses TRBV7-2 and TRBJ2-7; 12 bases are shared with TRBD2. The germline CDR1 and CDR2 sequences are SGHTA and FQGNSA. The V segment lost 1 base and the J segment 3 bases; nucleotides outside the gene matches: 1. The CDR3 has 15 residues. The CDR3 loop is CASSLGTSGIYEQYF. The CDR3 nucleotides are TGTGCCAGCAGCTTAGGGACTAGCGGGATCTACGAGCAGTACTTC.